The TCR beta chain described here comes from a study of blood T cell repertoires in COVID-19. Germline loops: CDR1 SGHDN, CDR2 FVKESK. V lost 4 bases and J lost 8; bases outside the gene matches: 13. This CDR3 spans 15 amino acids. Cohort 3 recovery required two negative PCRs, clearance, or symptom resolution. Assay used: immunoSEQ multiplex PCR; TCRdb lists only in-frame clones, some missing. Among 170,000 or so clones listed, approximately 88% were seen once. The chain recombines TRBV14 with TRBJ1-2; 7 bases match TRBD1. Sequencing input: PBMCs or T cells enriched from blood (not recorded which). The clonotype comes from a woman in her forties or fifties who had recovered from COVID-19. CDR3 bases: TGTGCCAGCAGCCCACGGGACAGATTCCCACTCGGCTACACCTTC. Protein: CASSPRDRFPLGYTF.